The 12 T cell receptor beta chains below all came from one sample that was sequenced in a study of shared clonotypes between healthy human individuals. Naive CD8 cells lacked CD45RO, underwent positive selection for CCR7 and left out terminally differentiated effector memory CD45RA+ cells. Repertoires were generated with immunoSEQ multiplex PCR, while TCRdb's copy carries only in-frame clones and drops some. This table has about 2 million clones, over 85% appearing once. The sequencing input was naive CD8+ T cells sorted from blood. All receptors derive from a man aged 18 to 29 in good health.

V and J are TRBV4-1 and TRBJ2-6; D not resolved. Germline values: CDR1 MGHRA, CDR2 YSYEKL. CDR3 length: 15 residues. The V and J ends lost 3 bases and 0 bases respectively, with 6 bases between them. CDR3 sequence (DNA): TGCGCCAGCAGCCACCCGAACTCTGGGGCCAACGTCCTGACTTTC. It specifies CASSHPNSGANVLTF.

As for this clone: This specimen includes other DNA sequences encoding the same CDR3. The V and J genes are TRBV4-3 and TRBJ2-7, with 7 nucleotides matching TRBD2. CDR1 is LGHNA, CDR2 YSLEER, per germline. The CDR3 spans 15 residues. Losses at the gene ends were 0 bases for V and 0 bases for J; bases not matched to a gene: 2. CDR3 nucleotide sequence: TGCGCCAGCAGCCAAGATTCTAGCGGCTCCTACGAGCAGTACTTC. It is translated as CASSQDSSGSYEQYF.

This chain joins TRBV5-4 and TRBJ1-2; D is undetermined. V lost 0 bases and J 6 bases, leaving 12 bases between the germline ends. Germline CDR1 SGHNT, CDR2 YYREEE (reference sequence). CDR3 length equals 14 residues. CDR3 in amino acids: CASSLAGSRNGYTF. In DNA, the CDR3 is TGTGCCAGCAGCTTGGCGGGCAGCCGTAATGGCTACACCTTC.

This chain uses TRBV5-6 with TRBJ2-2; 11 bases align to TRBD1. The V gene end was trimmed by 1 base and the J gene end by 4 bases; junction bases not matched to a gene: 6. The CDR3 totals 17 residues. Germline values: CDR1 SGHDT, CDR2 YYEEEE. The CDR3 spells CASSLTPGTGGTGELFF. CDR3 DNA: TGTGCCAGCAGCTTGACCCCCGGGACAGGGGGCACCGGGGAGCTGTTTTTT.

J is TRBJ2-1 and V is TRBV5-4; TRBD1 agrees at 8 bases. The CDR3 contains 15 residues. In germline, CDR1 is SGHNT, CDR2 YYREEE (reference sequence). The trim removed 4 bases at V and 9 bases at J, leaving 12 bases unmatched. CDR3 DNA: TGTGCCAGCAGCGGAGGACAGGGTTTGTTGGGTGAGCAGTTCTTC. This codes for CASSGGQGLLGEQFF.

The chain uses TRBV6-1 and TRBJ1-2; D unclear. The germline V and J ends were trimmed by 11 bases and 2 bases, with 15 bases remaining between them. Germline V gene data show CDR1 as MNHNS and CDR2 as SASEGT. CDR3 length equals 13 residues. Here the CDR3 DNA reads TGTGCCTCTCGGCCCGGGTTCAACTATGGCTACACCTTC. It codes for CASRPGFNYGYTF.

The chain employs TRBV5-1 and TRBJ2-3, with D unresolved. This CDR3 has 15 residues. Trimming stripped 1 base from V and 0 bases from J, with 9 bases between. The germline V gene encodes CDR1 SGHRS and CDR2 YFSETQ. CDR3: CASSLYLGSTDTQYF. The CDR3, as DNA: TGCGCCAGCAGCTTGTACCTGGGGAGCACAGATACGCAGTATTTT.

This rearrangement joins TRBV5-6 to TRBJ1-1; D gene ambiguous. With 1 base removed from V and 3 bases from J, the gap between germline ends came to 13 bases. Germline lookup yields CDR1 SGHDT and CDR2 YYEEEE. The CDR3 runs to 15 residues. CDR3 region: CASSLFYGLYTEAFF. The CDR3 region has the DNA TGTGCCAGCAGCTTGTTCTACGGTTTGTACACTGAAGCTTTCTTT. The full variable domain, with the rest looked up from reference TRBV5-6 and TRBJ1-1, is DAGVTQSPTHLIKTRGQQVTLRCSPKSGHDTVSWYQQALGQGPQFIFQYYEEEERQRGNFPDRFSGHQFPNYSSELNVNALLLGDSALYLCASSLFYGLYTEAFFGQGTRLTVV.

A note on this clone: The same CDR3 arises from other DNA sequences in this sample as well. This rearrangement joins TRBV5-1 to TRBJ2-7, with 9 bases that match TRBD2. V lost 4 bases and J lost 2; bases outside the gene matches: 4. The CDR3 is 14 residues long. Germline V gene sequence: CDR1 SGHRS, CDR2 YFSETQ. CDR3 sequence reads: CASSLTSGAYEQYF. The CDR3 coding sequence is TGCGCCAGCAGCCTGACTAGCGGAGCCTACGAGCAGTACTTC.

The chain recombines TRBV7-6 with TRBJ1-3; TRBD1 might be the D (5 bases). V was cut by 5 bases and J by 0 bases, with 11 bases left in between. Germline V gives CDR1 SGHVS, CDR2 FNYEAQ. This CDR3 is built from 15 residues. The CDR3 DNA follows: TGTGCCAGCAGCCCCTGGGGCGACTCTGGAAACACCATATATTTT. This encodes CASSPWGDSGNTIYF.

This clone has just one count. CDR3 loop: CASSLAGGSENIQYF. The CDR3 DNA follows: TGTGCCAGCAGCTTAGCGGGGGGATCTGAAAACATTCAGTACTTC. The chain recombines TRBV7-9 with TRBJ2-4; maybe TRBD2 (6 bases). The V end was cut by 0 bases, the J end by 5 bases, with 11 bases between. Per germline, CDR1 SEHNR and CDR2 FQNEAQ (reference sequence). The CDR3 spans 15 residues.

The chain uses TRBV30 and TRBJ1-6, with TRBD1 matching over 7 bases. The V gene end was trimmed by 7 bases and the J gene end by 4 bases; junction bases not matched to a gene: 7. This CDR3 contains 14 residues. Germline CDR1 is GTSNPN and CDR2 is SVGIG (reference sequence). DNA of the CDR3: TGTGCCTCCACGGGACAGAAATATAATTCACCCCTCCACTTT. Its protein is CASTGQKYNSPLHF.